The clone carrying this TCR beta chain was found many times. This record comes from a study of identical twins. TCRdb re-analysed the 5' RACE reads in MiXCR, keeping a single row per CDR3 protein. The profile covers approximately 700,000 distinct CDR3 sequences, with approximately 6% appearing a single time and roughly 1.8% taken by the ten largest. Trimming left V 5 bases short and J 4 bases short, with 15 bases between. The CDR3 runs to 15 residues. CDR1 is MNHEY, CDR2 SMNVEV, per germline (reference sequence). Sequenced sample: naive T cells sorted from blood. This rearrangement joins TRBV27 to TRBJ1-5; TRBD1 might be the D (5 bases). This receptor was identified in a man younger than 30 in good health. CDR3 region: CASSPLGAGNQPQHF. CDR3 nucleotide sequence: TGTGCCAGCAGTCCCCTAGGGGCTGGAAATCAGCCCCAGCATTTT.